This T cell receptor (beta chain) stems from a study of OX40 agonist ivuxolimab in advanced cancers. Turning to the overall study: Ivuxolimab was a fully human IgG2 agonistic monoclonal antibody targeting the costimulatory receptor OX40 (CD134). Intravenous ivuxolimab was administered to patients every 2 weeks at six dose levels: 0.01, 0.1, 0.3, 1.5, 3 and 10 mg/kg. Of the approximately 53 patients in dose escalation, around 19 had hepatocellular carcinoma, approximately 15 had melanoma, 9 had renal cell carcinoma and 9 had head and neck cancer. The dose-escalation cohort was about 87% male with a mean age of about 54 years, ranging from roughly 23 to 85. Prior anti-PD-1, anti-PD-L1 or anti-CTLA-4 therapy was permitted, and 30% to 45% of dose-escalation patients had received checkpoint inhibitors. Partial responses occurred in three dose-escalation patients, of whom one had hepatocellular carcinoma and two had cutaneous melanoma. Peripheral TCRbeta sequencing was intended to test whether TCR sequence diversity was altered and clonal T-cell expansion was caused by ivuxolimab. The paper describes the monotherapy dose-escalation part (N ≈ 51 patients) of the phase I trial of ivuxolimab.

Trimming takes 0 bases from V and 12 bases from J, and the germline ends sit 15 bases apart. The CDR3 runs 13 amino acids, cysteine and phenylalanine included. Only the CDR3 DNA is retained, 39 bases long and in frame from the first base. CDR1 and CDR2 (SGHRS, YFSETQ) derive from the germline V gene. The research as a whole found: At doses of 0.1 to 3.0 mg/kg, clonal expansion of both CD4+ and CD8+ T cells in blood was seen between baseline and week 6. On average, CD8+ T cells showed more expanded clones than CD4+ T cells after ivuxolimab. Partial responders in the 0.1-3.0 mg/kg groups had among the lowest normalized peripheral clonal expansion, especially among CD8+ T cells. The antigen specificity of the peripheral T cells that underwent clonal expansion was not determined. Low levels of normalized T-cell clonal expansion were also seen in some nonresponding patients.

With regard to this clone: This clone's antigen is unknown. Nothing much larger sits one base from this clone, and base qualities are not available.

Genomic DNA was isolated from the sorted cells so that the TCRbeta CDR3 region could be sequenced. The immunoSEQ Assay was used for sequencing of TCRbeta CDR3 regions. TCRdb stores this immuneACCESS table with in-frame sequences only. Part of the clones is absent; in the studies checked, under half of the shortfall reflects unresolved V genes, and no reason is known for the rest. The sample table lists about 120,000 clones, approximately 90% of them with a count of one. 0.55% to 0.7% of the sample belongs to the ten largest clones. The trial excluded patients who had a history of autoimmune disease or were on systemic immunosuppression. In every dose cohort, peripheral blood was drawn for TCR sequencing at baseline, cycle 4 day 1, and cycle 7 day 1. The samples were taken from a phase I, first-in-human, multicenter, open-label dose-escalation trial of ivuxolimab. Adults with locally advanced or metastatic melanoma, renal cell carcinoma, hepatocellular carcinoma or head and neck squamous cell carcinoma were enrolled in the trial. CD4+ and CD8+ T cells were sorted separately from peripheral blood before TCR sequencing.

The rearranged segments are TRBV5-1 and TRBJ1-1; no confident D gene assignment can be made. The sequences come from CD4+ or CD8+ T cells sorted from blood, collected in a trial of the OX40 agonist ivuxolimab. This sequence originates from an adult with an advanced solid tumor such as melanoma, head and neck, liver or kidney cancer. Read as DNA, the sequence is TGCGCCAGCAGCTTGGACGGATCAATCGGGTCTTTCTTT. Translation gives CASSLDGSIGSFF.